This TCR beta chain is from a study of blood T cell repertoires in COVID-19. Study information: COVID-19 samples collected from the United States, Italy and Spain covered acute and convalescent phases. The cDNA or gDNA used as material had been derived from T cells, B-cell-depleted T cells, or PBMCs.

In the study's own analysis: Amplification of reference gene primers was used by the study to estimate nucleated cell counts. Produced via immunoSEQ multiplex PCR; TCRdb's table is partial and in-frame only. From that table come the V and J calls and clone size; the DNA was used to work out D and trimming. The data hold approximately 97,000 clones, with roughly nine tenths observed a single time. The CDR3 is made up of 12 amino acids. V lost 7 bases and J lost 10, with 19 bases in between. The germline V gene encodes CDR1 GTSNPN and CDR2 SVGIG (reference sequence). This sequence was found in a man aged 50-60 years with active COVID-19. This rearrangement joins TRBV30 to TRBJ1-1; tentatively, D is TRBD1 (6 bases). Sequenced: peripheral blood. The CDR3 DNA sequence: TGTGCCTTCACACAGGGTGGATTACGAGCTTTCTTT. Its translation is CAFTQGGLRAFF.